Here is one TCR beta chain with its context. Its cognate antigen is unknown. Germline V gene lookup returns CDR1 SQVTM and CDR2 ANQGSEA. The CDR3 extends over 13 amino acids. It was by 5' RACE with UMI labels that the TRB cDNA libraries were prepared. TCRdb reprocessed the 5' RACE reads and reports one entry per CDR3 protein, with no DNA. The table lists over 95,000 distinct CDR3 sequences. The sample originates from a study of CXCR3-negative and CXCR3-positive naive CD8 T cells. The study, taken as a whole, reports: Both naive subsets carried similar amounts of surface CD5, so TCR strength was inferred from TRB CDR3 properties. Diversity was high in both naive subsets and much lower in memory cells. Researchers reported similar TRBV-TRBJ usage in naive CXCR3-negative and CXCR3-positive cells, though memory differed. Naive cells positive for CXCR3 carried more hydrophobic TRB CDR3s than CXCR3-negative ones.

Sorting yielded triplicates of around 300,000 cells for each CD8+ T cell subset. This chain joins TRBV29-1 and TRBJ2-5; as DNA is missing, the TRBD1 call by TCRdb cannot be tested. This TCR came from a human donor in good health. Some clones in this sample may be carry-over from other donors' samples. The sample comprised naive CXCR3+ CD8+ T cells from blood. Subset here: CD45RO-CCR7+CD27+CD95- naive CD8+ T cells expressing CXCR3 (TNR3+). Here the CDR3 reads CSVEFLGEETQYF.